A single sample gave rise to the 2 T cell receptor beta chains below, sequenced in a study of radiotherapy plus CTLA-4 blockade in lung cancer. Sequencing used immunoSEQ multiplex PCR; TCRdb keeps in-frame clones, though not all of them. Altogether tens of thousands of clones are present, approximately 78% being singletons, with the ten largest covering roughly 23%. The material sequenced was peripheral blood, taken from a patient treated with radiotherapy plus ipilimumab. The receptors come from a human donor with non-small cell lung cancer that progressed on radiotherapy plus ipilimumab.

This clone occurred a few times. The rearrangement links TRBV7-9 to TRBJ2-7; 7 bases are shared with TRBD1. The CDR3 contains 15 residues. Per the germline V gene, CDR1 is SEHNR and CDR2 is FQNEAQ (reference sequence). The V segment lost 5 bases and the J segment 3 bases; nucleotides outside the gene matches: 10. CDR3 in DNA: TGTGCCAGCAGCGACCCCGGGACAGCGGTCTACGAGCAGTACGTC. Protein: CASSDPGTAVYEQYV.

In this sample, this clone turned up a few times. The CDR3 region is CASLEGLAGLDYNEQFF. DNA for the CDR3: TGCGCCAGCCTCGAAGGACTAGCGGGGCTCGACTACAATGAGCAGTTCTTC. This chain joins TRBV5-1 and TRBJ2-1, with 12 positions matching TRBD2. The ends lost 7 bases at V and 3 bases at J; junction bases unmatched: 11. This CDR3 region has 17 residues. Germline V gene sequence: CDR1 SGHRS, CDR2 YFSETQ.